The TCR beta chain described here comes from a study of T cells after yellow fever vaccination. Study outcomes and limitations: The booster saw the reappearance of most primary-vaccination clones (around 96% CD4, around 88% CD8). Compared with primary, the secondary response was weaker and peaked at day 5, not 15.

The CDR3 loop spans 16 amino acids. The ends lost 7 bases at V and 0 bases at J; junction bases unmatched: 9. Germline V gives CDR1 MNHEY, CDR2 SVGAGI. TCRdb processed the 5' RACE reads anew with MiXCR; each CDR3 protein has one entry. The sample shows more than 450,000 distinct CDR3 sequences, roughly a fifth of them seen only once. This clonotype was detected many times. Its antigen remains unidentified. The chain has TRBV6-5 and TRBJ2-1; 7 bases map to TRBD1. The TCR was taken from a man younger than 35 who received the YFV17D yellow fever vaccine. Sequenced material: PBMCs, taken 20 to 25 days after the first yellow fever vaccination. This CDR3 is CASILRGTDSYNEQFF. DNA for the CDR3: TGTGCCAGCATCCTAAGGGGGACAGACTCCTACAATGAGCAGTTCTTC.